The 6 T cell receptor beta chains below come from one sample, sequenced in a study of shared clonotypes between healthy human individuals. Using immunoSEQ multiplex PCR, the repertoire was profiled, and TCRdb retains in-frame clones only, with some absent. This table holds hundreds of thousands of clones, 90% to 97% found once. Sample: naive CD4+ T cells sorted from blood. Subset described: CD45RA+ positively selected. These receptors were taken from a woman aged 25 to 39 in good health.

The genes are TRBV19 and TRBJ2-5; D ambiguous. Germline values: CDR1 LNHDA, CDR2 SQIVND (reference sequence). This CDR3 is built from 12 residues. V gave up 7 bases and J gave up 4 bases, with 10 bases separating them. In DNA, the CDR3 is TGTGCCAGTAATTGGGCAGCAGAGACCCAGTACTTC. Its protein is CASNWAAETQYF.

J is TRBJ1-1 and V is TRBV6-6, with D uncertain. Trimming took off 2 bases at V and 0 bases at J, with 10 bases between the two ends. The CDR3 sequence is 15 residues long. Germline-derived CDR1 and CDR2 are MNHNY and SVGAGI (reference sequence). The CDR3 bases are TGTGCCAGCAGTTACATGGAGCCGGTGAACACTGAAGCTTTCTTT. Its translation: CASSYMEPVNTEAFF.

The CDR3 is CASHPAGRYEQYF. The CDR3 DNA is TGTGCCTCGCACCCGGCAGGACGATACGAGCAGTACTTC. The genes are TRBV28 and TRBJ2-7, with D unclear. The CDR3 contains 13 residues. V lost 11 bases to trimming and J lost 4 bases, with 18 bases between them. Germline V gene sequence: CDR1 MDHEN, CDR2 SYDVKM.

V is TRBV19 and J is TRBJ1-1; D remains unclear. V lost 5 bases to trimming and J lost 2 bases, with 9 bases between them. CDR3 length: 13 amino acids. Germline CDR1 and CDR2: LNHDA and SQIVND (reference sequence). CDR3 DNA sequence: TGTGCCAGTAGTGTGGCTCTTAACACTGAAGCTTTCTTT. It yields the protein CASSVALNTEAFF.

This clone was observed a handful of times. This rearrangement joins TRBV15 to TRBJ1-1; D unresolved. Trimming took 0 bases from V and 4 from J, leaving 6 bases between them. The CDR3 contains 13 residues. Germline loops: CDR1 LNHNV, CDR2 YYDKDF (reference sequence). The chain's CDR3 is CATSRDQITEAFF. In nucleotides, the CDR3 is TGTGCCACCAGCAGAGATCAAATCACTGAAGCTTTCTTT.

This clone was picked up one time. The DNA of the CDR3 is TGTGCCAGCAGTTCCTCTCTGGGACGAGGGTTTCCCACGGCAGATACGCAGTATTTT. It translates to CASSSSLGRGFPTADTQYF. V is TRBV28 and J is TRBJ2-3; D may be TRBD1 or TRBD2 (5 bases each). Germline V gene sequence: CDR1 MDHEN, CDR2 SYDVKM. The CDR3 spans 19 residues. V was shortened by 4 bases and J by 4 bases, with 27 bases between the two germline ends.